This T cell receptor (beta chain) was documented in a study of blood T cell repertoires in COVID-19. Turning to the study itself: Researchers got acute and convalescent COVID-19 samples from the United States, Italy and Spain.

Participants had their cohort set by participant-reported clinical history. Symptom resolution, clearance, or two negative PCRs marked donors in Cohort 3 as recovered. Original data processing: How many nucleated cells were present was estimated from reference gene primer amplification. The table came from immunoSEQ multiplex PCR; TCRdb's copy has only in-frame clones and leaves some out. Clone size and the V and J calls come from that table; the DNA yielded D and trimming. Seen here are under 300,000 clones, more than 65% observed once, and the top ten hold approximately 3.6%. CDR3 length: 17 residues. The ends lost 0 bases at V and 5 bases at J; junction bases unmatched: 6. In germline, CDR1 is MNHNS, CDR2 SASEGT.

This receptor was identified in a man aged 50 or older who had recovered from COVID-19. The specimen sequenced was PBMCs or T cells enriched from blood (not recorded which). The chain combines TRBV6-1 with TRBJ1-5; 11 bases agree with TRBD1. CDR3 sequence: CASSEAFGQGAHQPQHF. In DNA form, the CDR3 reads TGTGCCAGCAGTGAAGCCTTCGGACAGGGGGCACATCAGCCCCAGCATTTT.